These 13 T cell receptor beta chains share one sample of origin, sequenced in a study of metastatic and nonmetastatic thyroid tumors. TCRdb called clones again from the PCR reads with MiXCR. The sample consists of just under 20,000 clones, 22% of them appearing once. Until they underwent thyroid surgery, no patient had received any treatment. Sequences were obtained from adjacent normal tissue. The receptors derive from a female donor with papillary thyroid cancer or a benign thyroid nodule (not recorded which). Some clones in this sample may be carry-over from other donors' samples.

DNA of the CDR3: TGTGCCAGCAACCACAGGGGCGCTAATGAGCAGTTCTTC. Amino acids: CASNHRGANEQFF. The chain carries TRBV12-3 or TRBV12-4 and TRBJ2-1, with 7 bases matching TRBD1. V shed 7 bases and J 7 bases; nucleotides not matched to a gene: 7. The CDR3 is 13 residues long.

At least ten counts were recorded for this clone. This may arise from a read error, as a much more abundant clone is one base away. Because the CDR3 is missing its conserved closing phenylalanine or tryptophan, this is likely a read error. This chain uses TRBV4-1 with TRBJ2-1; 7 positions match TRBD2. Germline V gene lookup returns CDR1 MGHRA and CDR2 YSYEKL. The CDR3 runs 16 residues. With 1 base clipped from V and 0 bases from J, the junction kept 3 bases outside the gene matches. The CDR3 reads CASSQVAGVSYNEQFL. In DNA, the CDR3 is TGCGCCAGCAGCCAAGTGGCGGGAGTCTCCTACAATGAGCAGTTCCTC.

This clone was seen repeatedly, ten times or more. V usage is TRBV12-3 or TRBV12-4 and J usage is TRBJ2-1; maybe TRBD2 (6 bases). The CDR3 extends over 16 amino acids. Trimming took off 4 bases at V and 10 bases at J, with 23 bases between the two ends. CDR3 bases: TGTGCCAGCAGTTCTCCTCGAAGTAGCGGCAGCCGGGAGCAGTTCTTC. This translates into CASSSPRSSGSREQFF.

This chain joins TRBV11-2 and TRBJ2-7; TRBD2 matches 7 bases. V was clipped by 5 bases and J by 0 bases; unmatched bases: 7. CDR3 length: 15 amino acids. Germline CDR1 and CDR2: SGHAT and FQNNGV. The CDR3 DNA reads TGTGCCAGCAGCCTCACTAGCGCGAGCTCCTACGAGCAGTACTTC. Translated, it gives CASSLTSASSYEQYF.

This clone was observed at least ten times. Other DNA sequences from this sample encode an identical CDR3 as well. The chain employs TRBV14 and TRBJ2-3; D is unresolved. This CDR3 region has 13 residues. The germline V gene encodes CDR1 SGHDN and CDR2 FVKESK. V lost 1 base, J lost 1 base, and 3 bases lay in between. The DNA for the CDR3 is TGTGCCAGCAGCCAAGTTGGCACAGATACGCAGTATTTT. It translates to CASSQVGTDTQYF.

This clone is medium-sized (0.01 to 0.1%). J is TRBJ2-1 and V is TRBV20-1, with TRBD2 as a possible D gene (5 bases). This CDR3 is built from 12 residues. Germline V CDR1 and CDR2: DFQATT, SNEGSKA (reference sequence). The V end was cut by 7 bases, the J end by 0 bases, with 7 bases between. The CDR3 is CSVGSSYNEQFF. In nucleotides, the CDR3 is TGCAGTGTTGGGAGCTCCTACAATGAGCAGTTCTTC.

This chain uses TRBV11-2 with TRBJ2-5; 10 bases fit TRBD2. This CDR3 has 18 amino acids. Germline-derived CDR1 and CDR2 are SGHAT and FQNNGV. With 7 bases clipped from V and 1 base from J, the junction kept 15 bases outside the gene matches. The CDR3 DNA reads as TGTGCCAGCATCAGTCGGGCTAGCGGGAGAGGGGGCCAAGAGACCCAGTACTTC. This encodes CASISRASGRGGQETQYF.

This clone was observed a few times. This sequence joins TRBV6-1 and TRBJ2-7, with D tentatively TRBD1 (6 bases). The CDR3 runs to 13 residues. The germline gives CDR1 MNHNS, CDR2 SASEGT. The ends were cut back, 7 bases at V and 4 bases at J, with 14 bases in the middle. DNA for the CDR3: TGTGCCAGCAATTCAGGACAGCGATACGAGCAGTACTTC. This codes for CASNSGQRYEQYF.

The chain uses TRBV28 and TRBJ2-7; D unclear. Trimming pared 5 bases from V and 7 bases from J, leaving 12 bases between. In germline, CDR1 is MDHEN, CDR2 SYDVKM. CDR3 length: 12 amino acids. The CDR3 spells CASSRGKGEQYF. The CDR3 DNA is TGTGCCAGCAGTCGTGGGAAGGGAGAGCAGTACTTC.

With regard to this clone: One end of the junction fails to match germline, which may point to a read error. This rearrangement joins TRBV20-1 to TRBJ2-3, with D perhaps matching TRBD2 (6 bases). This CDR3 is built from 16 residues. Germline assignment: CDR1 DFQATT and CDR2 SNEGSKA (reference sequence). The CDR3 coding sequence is TGCAGTGTTAGAGCAAACCGGGAGATGGCAATGGGTACGCATTATTTT. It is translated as CSVRANREMAMGTHYF.

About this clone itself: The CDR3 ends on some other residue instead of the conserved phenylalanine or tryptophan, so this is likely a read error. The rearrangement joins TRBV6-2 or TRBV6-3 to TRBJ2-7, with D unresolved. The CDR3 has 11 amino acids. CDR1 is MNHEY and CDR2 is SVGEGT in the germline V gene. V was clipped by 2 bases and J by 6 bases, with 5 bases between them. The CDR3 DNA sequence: TGTGCCAGCAGTTACGAACTCGAGCAGTACCTC. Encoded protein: CASSYELEQYL.

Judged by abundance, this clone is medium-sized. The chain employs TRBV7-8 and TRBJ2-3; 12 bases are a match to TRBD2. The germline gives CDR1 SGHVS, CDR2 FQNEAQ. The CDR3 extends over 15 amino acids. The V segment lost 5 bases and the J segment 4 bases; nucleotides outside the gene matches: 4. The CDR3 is CASSTLAGGADTQYF. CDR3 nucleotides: TGTGCCAGCAGCACTCTAGCGGGAGGGGCAGATACGCAGTATTTT.

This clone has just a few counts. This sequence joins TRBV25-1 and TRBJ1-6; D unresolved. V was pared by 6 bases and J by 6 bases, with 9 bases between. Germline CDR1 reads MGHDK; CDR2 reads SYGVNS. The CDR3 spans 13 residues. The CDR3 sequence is CASRLGTNSPLHF. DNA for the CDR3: TGTGCCAGCAGGTTAGGCACTAATTCACCCCTCCACTTT.